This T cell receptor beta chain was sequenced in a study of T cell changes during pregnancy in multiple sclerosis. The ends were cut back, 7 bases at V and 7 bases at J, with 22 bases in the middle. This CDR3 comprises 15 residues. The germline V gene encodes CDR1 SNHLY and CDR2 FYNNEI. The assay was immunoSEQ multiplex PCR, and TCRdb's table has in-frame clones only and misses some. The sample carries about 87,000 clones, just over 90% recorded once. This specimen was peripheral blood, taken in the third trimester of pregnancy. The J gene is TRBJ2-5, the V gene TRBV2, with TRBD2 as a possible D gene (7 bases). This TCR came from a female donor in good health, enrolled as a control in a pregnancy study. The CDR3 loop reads CASTGSSGGGGTQYF. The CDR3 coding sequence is TGTGCCAGCACCGGGTCTAGCGGAGGGGGGGGGACCCAGTACTTC.